These 24 T cell receptor beta chains were sequenced from one sample in a study of cytomegalovirus exposure and HLA in healthy donors. In the PCR, 60 Vbeta and 13 Jbeta primers were used. Assay used: immunoSEQ multiplex PCR; TCRdb lists only in-frame clones, some missing. Of about 250,000 clones in the sample, under 80% were seen once. The sample taken for sequencing was PBMCs. These receptor sequences come from a female donor in good health and CMV-seronegative.

V usage is TRBV7-3 and J usage is TRBJ1-2; the D gene is possibly TRBD1 (5 bases). The CDR3 consists of 17 residues. The germline V gene has CDR1 SGHTA and CDR2 FQGTGA. V lost 5 bases to trimming and J lost 1 base, with 20 bases between them. CDR3 sequence reads: CASSQNGAATDNYGYTF. CDR3 bases: TGTGCCAGCAGCCAAAATGGGGCAGCAACCGATAACTATGGCTACACCTTC.

The chain uses TRBV19 and TRBJ1-5, with TRBD1 identical over 9 bases. The ends lost 9 bases at V and 11 bases at J; junction bases unmatched: 23. The CDR3 covers 17 residues. Germline lookup yields CDR1 LNHDA and CDR2 SQIVND (reference sequence). CDR3 DNA sequence: TGTGCCAGCGCCCTTAGGGGACAGGGTTCCGAGGGCCGGGCCCAGCATTTT. It translates to CASALRGQGSEGRAQHF.

V gene TRBV4-2 combines with J gene TRBJ2-7; 9 positions match TRBD2. The CDR3 covers 16 residues. J was trimmed by 6 bases and V by 1 base; bases with no gene match: 10. Per germline, CDR1 LGHNA and CDR2 YNFKEQ. CDR3 sequence: CASSQAPGLASFEQYF. CDR3 DNA: TGTGCCAGCAGCCAAGCTCCGGGACTAGCATCGTTCGAGCAGTACTTC.

The chain combines TRBV21-1 with TRBJ2-7; TRBD1 is taken as the D call from the table, unchecked against the DNA. TRBV21-1 is described as a pseudogene. The CDR3 totals 16 residues. CDR3: CASSKQGNSSTYEQYF. Written as DNA, the CDR3 is TGTGCCAGCAGCAAACAGGGGAACTCGTCCACCTACGAGCAGTACTTC.

The J gene is TRBJ1-2, the V gene TRBV6-6, with D tentatively TRBD1 (6 bases). The V gene lost 8 bases and the J gene lost 5 bases, with 15 bases spanning the gap. The CDR3 runs to 13 residues. Germline lookup yields CDR1 MNHNY and CDR2 SVGAGI (reference sequence). CDR3 DNA sequence: TGTGCCAGCGTTGTGGGGGCCCGGTATGGCTACACCTTC. The encoded protein is CASVVGARYGYTF.

This sequence joins TRBV19 and TRBJ2-3; 10 bases match TRBD1. V gave up 1 base and J gave up 2 bases; unmatched junction bases: 3. The CDR3 sequence is 16 residues long. Germline assignment: CDR1 LNHDA and CDR2 SQIVND (reference sequence). In DNA, the CDR3 is TGTGCCAGTAGTATAGCCGGACAGGGGGACACAGATACGCAGTATTTT. Translated: CASSIAGQGDTDTQYF.

This clone has more than one count but fewer than ten. CDR3 in DNA: TGTGCCAGCAGTCCCCGGGACAGGTTGTACGAGCAGTACTTC. It codes for CASSPRDRLYEQYF. V is TRBV27 and J is TRBJ2-7; 8 bases fit TRBD1. In germline, CDR1 is MNHEY, CDR2 SMNVEV (reference sequence). The CDR3 totals 14 residues. The trim removed 5 bases at V and 4 bases at J, leaving 7 bases unmatched.

V is TRBV15 and J is TRBJ2-2; 8 bases align to TRBD2. Germline values: CDR1 LNHNV, CDR2 YYDKDF (reference sequence). After removal of 1 base from V and 2 bases from J, the junction contained 3 bases not matched to a gene. The CDR3 has 16 residues. CDR3 sequence: CATSRGSGGNTGELFF. The CDR3 coding sequence is TGTGCCACCAGCAGAGGAAGCGGGGGAAACACCGGGGAGCTGTTTTTT.

This chain links TRBV29-1 with TRBJ1-2; 7 bases fit TRBD1. CDR3 length: 14 amino acids. Germline V lookup: CDR1 SQVTM, CDR2 ANQGSEA. V lost 4 bases and J lost 1; bases outside the gene matches: 6. CDR3 coding DNA: TGCAGCGTTGGTGGACAGGAGGGTAACTATGGCTACACCTTC. As protein: CSVGGQEGNYGYTF.

This clone was observed a single time. V gene TRBV7-8 combines with J gene TRBJ2-5, with D unresolved. The CDR3 length is 12 residues. Trimming left V 1 base short and J 5 bases short, with 5 bases between. The germline gives CDR1 SGHVS, CDR2 FQNEAQ. The CDR3: CASSLVRETQYF. In DNA, the CDR3 is TGTGCCAGCAGCTTAGTCAGGGAGACCCAGTACTTC.

The rearrangement joins TRBV5-8 to TRBJ2-7, with D possibly matching TRBD1 (6 bases). Trimming pared 2 bases from V and 7 bases from J, leaving 16 bases between. Germline V gene lookup returns CDR1 SGHTS and CDR2 YDEGEE. CDR3 length: 14 residues. This chain's CDR3 is CASSFGARGTEQYF. In DNA, the CDR3 is TGTGCCAGCAGCTTTGGCGCACGAGGGACAGAGCAGTACTTC.

This chain connects TRBV27 to TRBJ2-1, with a possible D match to TRBD1 (5 bases). Germline V gene lookup returns CDR1 MNHEY and CDR2 SMNVEV (reference sequence). Trimming shortened V by 5 bases and J by 0 bases, and 14 bases separated the two germline ends. The CDR3 runs 16 residues. In DNA form, the CDR3 reads TGTGCCAGCAGTCCCCGACAGACAAGCTCCTACAATGAGCAGTTCTTC. It specifies CASSPRQTSSYNEQFF.

The chain is built from TRBV10-3 and TRBJ2-2; possible D gene TRBD2, 5 bases. Trimming removed 0 bases at V and 4 bases at J, with 12 bases between. CDR1 ENHRY and CDR2 SYGVKD come from the germline V gene. The CDR3 loop spans 16 amino acids. CDR3 DNA: TGTGCCATCAGTGAGTCCCTGACTGGGAGCACCGGGGAGCTGTTTTTT. This encodes CAISESLTGSTGELFF.

As DNA, the CDR3 is TGTGCCAGCACACGCGGGACTAGCGGATTAAGCACAGATACGCAGTATTTT. Protein: CASTRGTSGLSTDTQYF. The V gene is TRBV2, the J gene TRBJ2-3; 11 bases align to TRBD2. Germline V lookup: CDR1 SNHLY, CDR2 FYNNEI. V trimming: 7 bases; J trimming: 0 bases; junction bases outside the gene matches: 9. The CDR3 totals 17 residues.

This clone has just one count. The rearrangement links TRBV18 to TRBJ2-2; the D is unclear. The CDR3 is 15 amino acids. The germline V and J ends were trimmed by 3 bases and 7 bases, with 15 bases remaining between them. CDR1 and CDR2 from the germline V gene are KGHSH and LQKENI. This CDR3 is CASSPQMDRGGELFF. CDR3 coding DNA: TGTGCCAGCTCACCGCAGATGGATCGAGGCGGGGAGCTGTTTTTT.

V usage is TRBV15 and J usage is TRBJ2-7; 11 nucleotides align to TRBD2. CDR1 is LNHNV and CDR2 is YYDKDF in the germline V gene (reference sequence). This CDR3 has 18 amino acids. V was clipped by 0 bases and J by 0 bases; unmatched bases: 7. CDR3 in amino acids: CATSRDWGLAEDSYEQYF. CDR3 nucleotide sequence: TGTGCCACCAGCAGAGATTGGGGACTAGCGGAAGACTCCTACGAGCAGTACTTC.

The rearrangement uses TRBV5-4 and TRBJ1-2, with D tentatively TRBD1 (6 bases). The length of the CDR3 is 13 residues. The germline V gene encodes CDR1 SGHNT and CDR2 YYREEE (reference sequence). Trimming removed 4 bases from V and 8 bases from J, with 15 bases in between. The DNA of the CDR3 is TGTGCCAGCAGCCGGACAGTCTCGGGGGGCTACACCTTC. Translation gives CASSRTVSGGYTF.

The chain has TRBV4-1 and TRBJ2-3; 13 bases match TRBD2. This CDR3 comprises 15 residues. With 4 bases clipped from V and 4 bases from J, the junction kept 2 bases outside the gene matches. The germline V gene has CDR1 MGHRA and CDR2 YSYEKL. The CDR3 loop reads CASSLGLAGSDTQYF. The DNA for the CDR3 is TGCGCCAGCAGCCTGGGACTAGCGGGATCAGATACGCAGTATTTT.

This clone was observed a few times. The chain is built from TRBV15 and TRBJ2-3, with D possibly matching TRBD2 (5 bases). The CDR3 is 13 amino acids. V lost 4 bases to trimming and J lost 2 bases, with 7 bases between them. Germline lookup yields CDR1 LNHNV and CDR2 YYDKDF (reference sequence). The CDR3 region is CATSTGFTDTQYF. The CDR3 nucleotides read TGTGCCACCAGCACGGGGTTCACAGATACGCAGTATTTT.

The chain has TRBV28 and TRBJ2-7, with a weak D call TRBD1 (5 bases). The CDR3 has 13 amino acids. Germline V lookup: CDR1 MDHEN, CDR2 SYDVKM. Trimming removed 3 bases at V and 3 bases at J, with 9 bases between. CDR3 nucleotide sequence: TGTGCCAGCAGTTTCGCAGGGATCTACGAGCAGTACTTC. This codes for CASSFAGIYEQYF.

The CDR3 bases are TGTGCCAGCAGCCTTCGCATAACAGGGTCGAACACTGAAGCTTTCTTT. It translates to CASSLRITGSNTEAFF. The gene calls are TRBV21-1 and TRBJ1-1; the D call in the table, TRBD1, was not verified against the DNA. TRBV21-1 is given as a pseudogene. The CDR3 has 16 residues.

This sequence joins TRBV6-4 and TRBJ2-3; 9 nucleotides agree with TRBD2. The germline gives CDR1 MRHNA, CDR2 SNTAGT. The V and J ends lost 2 bases and 2 bases, in that order; junction bases with no gene match: 2. The CDR3 is 15 residues long. This CDR3 is CASSDGTSITDTQYF. The CDR3 region has the DNA TGTGCCAGCAGTGACGGGACTAGCATCACAGATACGCAGTATTTT.

About this clone: Other DNA sequences within the sample encode an identical CDR3. The rearrangement joins TRBV5-1 to TRBJ2-3; 9 bases match TRBD1. V lost 4 bases, J lost 6 bases, and 6 bases stayed unmatched. In germline, CDR1 is SGHRS, CDR2 YFSETQ. CDR3 length equals 14 residues. The CDR3 loop is CASSPGQGLDTQYF. In DNA form, the CDR3 reads TGCGCCAGCAGCCCCGGACAGGGGTTGGATACGCAGTATTTT.

This chain joins TRBV14 and TRBJ2-7, with a weak D call TRBD1 (5 bases). This CDR3 has 12 amino acids. CDR1 and CDR2 from the germline V gene are SGHDN and FVKESK. The ends were cut back, 9 bases at V and 1 base at J, with 10 bases in the middle. CDR3 residues: CASGRGSYEQYF. The CDR3 DNA is TGTGCCAGTGGAAGGGGTTCCTACGAGCAGTACTTC.